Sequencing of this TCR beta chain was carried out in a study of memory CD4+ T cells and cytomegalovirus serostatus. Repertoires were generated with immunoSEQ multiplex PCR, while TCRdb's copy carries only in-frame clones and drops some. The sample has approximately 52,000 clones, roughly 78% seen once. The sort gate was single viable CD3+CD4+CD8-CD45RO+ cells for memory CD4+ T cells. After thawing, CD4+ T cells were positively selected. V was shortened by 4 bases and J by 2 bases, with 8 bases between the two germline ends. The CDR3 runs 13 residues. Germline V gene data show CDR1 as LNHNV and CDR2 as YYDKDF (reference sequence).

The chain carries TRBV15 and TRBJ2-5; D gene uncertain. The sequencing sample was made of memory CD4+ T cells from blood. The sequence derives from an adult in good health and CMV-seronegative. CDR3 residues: CATSIGIQETQYF. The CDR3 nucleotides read TGTGCCACCAGCATAGGGATTCAAGAGACCCAGTACTTC.